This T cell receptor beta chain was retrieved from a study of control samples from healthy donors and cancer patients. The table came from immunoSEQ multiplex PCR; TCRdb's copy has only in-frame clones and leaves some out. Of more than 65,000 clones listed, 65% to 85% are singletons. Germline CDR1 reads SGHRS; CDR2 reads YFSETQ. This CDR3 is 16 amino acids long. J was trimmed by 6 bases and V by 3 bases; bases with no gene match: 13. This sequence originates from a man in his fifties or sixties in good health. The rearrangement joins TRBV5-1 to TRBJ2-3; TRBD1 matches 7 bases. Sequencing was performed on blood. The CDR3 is CASSSNPGQPWDTQYF. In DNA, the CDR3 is TGCGCCAGCAGCTCAAACCCGGGACAGCCCTGGGATACGCAGTATTTT.